The TCR beta chain described here comes from a study of cytomegalovirus exposure and HLA in healthy donors. PCR employed 60 Vbeta and 13 Jbeta primers. TCRdb keeps only in-frame clones here, not all; method: immunoSEQ multiplex PCR. There are some 110,000 clones in the sample; approximately 60% occur only once, and 2.2% lies in the top ten. The CDR3 is 16 residues long. Between the trimmed V and J ends, which lost 2 bases and 1 base, there was a span of 15 bases. Germline-derived CDR1 and CDR2 are MNHNS and SASEGT. Points from the study as a whole: There were reportedly fewer N-insertions in an Asian-associated ancestry cluster than the approximately 700-donor mean, in a later analysis.

On this clone itself: Its antigen remains unknown.

The clonotype was recovered from a woman in her 30s in good health and CMV-seronegative. Sequenced sample: PBMCs. The chain combines TRBV6-1 with TRBJ2-7, with D tentatively TRBD2 (6 bases). The CDR3 nucleotides are TGTGCCAGCAGTGAACCCTCTGGAGGGTCGTCCTACGAGCAGTACTTC. Protein product: CASSEPSGGSSYEQYF.